Each of the 15 T cell receptor beta chains below was sequenced from the same sample in a study of blood T cell repertoires in COVID-19. Produced via immunoSEQ multiplex PCR; TCRdb's table is partial and in-frame only. The sample lists 200,000 or so clones, approximately 80% seen once, with under 2.5% in the top ten. The sequenced sample was peripheral blood. The origin of the receptors is a man in his forties who had recovered from COVID-19.

The V call is TRBV9, the J call TRBJ2-1; perhaps TRBD2 as D (5 bases). This CDR3 has 14 amino acids. The germline gives CDR1 SGDLS, CDR2 YYNGEE. V was shortened by 3 bases and J by 2 bases, with 9 bases between the two germline ends. CDR3 protein: CASSGLFPYNEQFF. The CDR3 DNA follows: TGTGCCAGCAGCGGACTATTCCCCTACAATGAGCAGTTCTTC.

The rearrangement links TRBV7-2 to TRBJ1-6; 8 positions match TRBD1. V gave up 5 bases and J gave up 2 bases; unmatched junction bases: 5. The germline CDR1 and CDR2 sequences are SGHTA and FQGNSA. The CDR3 spans 16 residues. CDR3 in amino acids: CASSATGGAYNSPLHF. For the CDR3, the DNA is TGTGCCAGCAGCGCCACAGGGGGGGCCTATAATTCACCCCTCCACTTT.

V and J are TRBV2 and TRBJ1-1, with 7 bases aligning to TRBD1. The CDR3 is made up of 15 amino acids. The germline gives CDR1 SNHLY, CDR2 FYNNEI. J gave up 11 bases and V 3 bases, and 15 bases lay outside the gene matches. The CDR3 DNA follows: TGTGCCAGCAGTGACGAAAGGGGGCGAGGGTTCCGCGCTTTCTTT. This codes for CASSDERGRGFRAFF.

The V and J genes are TRBV5-1 and TRBJ1-5; D remains ambiguous. Trimming stripped 4 bases from V and 0 bases from J, with 11 bases between. The CDR3 contains 15 residues. CDR1 SGHRS and CDR2 YFSETQ come from the germline V gene. The CDR3 DNA follows: TGCGCCAGCAGCCCCGACGGGAGTAGCAATCAGCCCCAGCATTTT. It encodes CASSPDGSSNQPQHF.

This clone was recorded once. This chain uses TRBV14 with TRBJ2-7, with TRBD1 as a possible D gene (5 bases). V was clipped by 1 base and J by 7 bases, with 14 bases between them. The germline V gene has CDR1 SGHDN and CDR2 FVKESK. The CDR3 runs 14 residues. CDR3 DNA: TGTGCCAGCAGCCAAGTCACTGGCTCAGGGGAGCAGTACTTC. Translating gives CASSQVTGSGEQYF.

The V call is TRBV11-2, the J call TRBJ2-7; 9 bases agree with TRBD1. CDR1 SGHAT and CDR2 FQNNGV come from the germline V gene. The CDR3 totals 15 residues. After removal of 3 bases from V and 2 bases from J, the junction contained 5 bases not matched to a gene. The CDR3 nucleotides are TGTGCCAGCAGCTTCTCGGACAGGGGCACCTACGAGCAGTACTTC. Translating gives CASSFSDRGTYEQYF.

The chain recombines TRBV6-2 or TRBV6-3 with TRBJ2-7; 9 positions agree with TRBD2. Trimming cost V 4 bases and J 3 bases; bases outside gene matches: 10. The CDR3 runs to 16 residues. CDR1 and CDR2 from the germline V gene are MNHEY and SVGEGT. CDR3 protein: CASSFTWTSENYEQYF. CDR3 nucleotides: TGTGCCAGCAGTTTTACATGGACTAGCGAGAACTACGAGCAGTACTTC.

The gene calls are TRBV27 and TRBJ2-7; TRBD1 agrees at 7 bases. This CDR3 contains 16 residues. With 5 bases clipped from V and 1 base from J, the junction kept 11 bases outside the gene matches. Germline CDR1 reads MNHEY; CDR2 reads SMNVEV (reference sequence). The CDR3 region is CASSPSTGAISYEQYF. The CDR3, as DNA: TGTGCCAGCAGTCCATCAACAGGGGCCATATCCTACGAGCAGTACTTC.

The chain links TRBV10-2 to TRBJ1-1; 7 nucleotides match TRBD1. This CDR3 comprises 12 residues. V lost 7 bases and J lost 11; bases outside the gene matches: 10. Germline V gives CDR1 WSHSY, CDR2 SAAADI. The CDR3 region has the DNA TGCGCCAGCACGGGACAGAACTTAAGGGCTTTCTTT. Translated, it gives CASTGQNLRAFF.

V is TRBV7-9 and J is TRBJ2-7; 10 nucleotides match TRBD1. In germline, CDR1 is SEHNR, CDR2 FQNEAQ (reference sequence). The CDR3 runs 15 residues. Trimming at V came to 5 bases and at J to 7 bases, leaving 11 bases not matched to a gene. The CDR3 DNA sequence: TGTGCCAGCAGCGGGGGACAGGGGCTGCCTGGGGAGCAGTACTTC. Translation: CASSGGQGLPGEQYF.

DNA of the CDR3: TGCAGCGTTGATGGGACAGGGCGCGGAGCGGGAGTGAGGTCAGATACGCAGTATTTT. Translated, it gives CSVDGTGRGAGVRSDTQYF. This chain joins TRBV29-1 and TRBJ2-3; tentatively, D is TRBD1 (9 bases). The CDR3 is 19 residues long. Trimming cost V 3 bases and J 4 bases, with 29 bases left between them. CDR1 is SQVTM, CDR2 ANQGSEA, per germline.

The chain recombines TRBV5-4 with TRBJ1-2; possible D gene TRBD1, 6 bases. The CDR3 loop spans 15 amino acids. V was trimmed by 0 bases and J by 5 bases, leaving 14 bases between them. Germline V gene sequence: CDR1 SGHNT, CDR2 YYREEE (reference sequence). The CDR3, as DNA: TGTGCCAGCAGCTTGGAGTTAGGACAGATGTATGGCTACACCTTC. Translating it yields CASSLELGQMYGYTF.

J is TRBJ2-7 and V is TRBV29-1, with 10 bases that match TRBD1. Trimming cost V 7 bases and J 7 bases; bases outside gene matches: 10. The CDR3 covers 13 residues. Germline assignment: CDR1 SQVTM and CDR2 ANQGSEA. The CDR3 DNA sequence: TGCAGCGCATGCGGGACAGGGGCGAGGGAGCAGTACTTC. It yields the protein CSACGTGAREQYF.

The chain employs TRBV2 and TRBJ2-7; possible D gene TRBD2, 6 bases. Germline CDR1 reads SNHLY; CDR2 reads FYNNEI. The germline V and J ends were trimmed by 7 bases and 6 bases, with 22 bases remaining between them. CDR3 length: 15 amino acids. CDR3 protein: CASTPLSASVGEQYF. Here the CDR3 DNA reads TGTGCCAGCACCCCCCTCAGTGCTAGCGTAGGCGAGCAGTACTTC. Based on the CDR3 plus reference TRBV2 and TRBJ2-7, the full variable domain is EPEVTQTPSHQVTQMGQEVILRCVPISNHLYFYWYRQILGQKVEFLVSFYNNEISEKSEIFDDQFSVERPDGSNFTLKIRSTKLEDSAMYFCASTPLSASVGEQYFGPGTRLTVT.

The chain links TRBV7-2 to TRBJ1-5; D is possibly TRBD1 (5 bases). Germline CDR1 is SGHTA and CDR2 is FQGNSA. Trimming left V 5 bases short and J 0 bases short, with 17 bases between. The CDR3 is made up of 17 amino acids. CDR3 amino acids: CASSVRDGRFSNQPQHF. The DNA of the CDR3 is TGTGCCAGCAGCGTCCGGGACGGGAGATTTAGCAATCAGCCCCAGCATTTT. Combining the CDR3 with reference TRBV7-2 and TRBJ1-5 gives the whole variable domain GAGVSQSPSNKVTEKGKDVELRCDPISGHTALYWYRQSLGQGLEFLIYFQGNSAPDKSGLPSDRFSAERTGGSVSTLTIQRTQQEDSAVYLCASSVRDGRFSNQPQHFGDGTRLSIL.